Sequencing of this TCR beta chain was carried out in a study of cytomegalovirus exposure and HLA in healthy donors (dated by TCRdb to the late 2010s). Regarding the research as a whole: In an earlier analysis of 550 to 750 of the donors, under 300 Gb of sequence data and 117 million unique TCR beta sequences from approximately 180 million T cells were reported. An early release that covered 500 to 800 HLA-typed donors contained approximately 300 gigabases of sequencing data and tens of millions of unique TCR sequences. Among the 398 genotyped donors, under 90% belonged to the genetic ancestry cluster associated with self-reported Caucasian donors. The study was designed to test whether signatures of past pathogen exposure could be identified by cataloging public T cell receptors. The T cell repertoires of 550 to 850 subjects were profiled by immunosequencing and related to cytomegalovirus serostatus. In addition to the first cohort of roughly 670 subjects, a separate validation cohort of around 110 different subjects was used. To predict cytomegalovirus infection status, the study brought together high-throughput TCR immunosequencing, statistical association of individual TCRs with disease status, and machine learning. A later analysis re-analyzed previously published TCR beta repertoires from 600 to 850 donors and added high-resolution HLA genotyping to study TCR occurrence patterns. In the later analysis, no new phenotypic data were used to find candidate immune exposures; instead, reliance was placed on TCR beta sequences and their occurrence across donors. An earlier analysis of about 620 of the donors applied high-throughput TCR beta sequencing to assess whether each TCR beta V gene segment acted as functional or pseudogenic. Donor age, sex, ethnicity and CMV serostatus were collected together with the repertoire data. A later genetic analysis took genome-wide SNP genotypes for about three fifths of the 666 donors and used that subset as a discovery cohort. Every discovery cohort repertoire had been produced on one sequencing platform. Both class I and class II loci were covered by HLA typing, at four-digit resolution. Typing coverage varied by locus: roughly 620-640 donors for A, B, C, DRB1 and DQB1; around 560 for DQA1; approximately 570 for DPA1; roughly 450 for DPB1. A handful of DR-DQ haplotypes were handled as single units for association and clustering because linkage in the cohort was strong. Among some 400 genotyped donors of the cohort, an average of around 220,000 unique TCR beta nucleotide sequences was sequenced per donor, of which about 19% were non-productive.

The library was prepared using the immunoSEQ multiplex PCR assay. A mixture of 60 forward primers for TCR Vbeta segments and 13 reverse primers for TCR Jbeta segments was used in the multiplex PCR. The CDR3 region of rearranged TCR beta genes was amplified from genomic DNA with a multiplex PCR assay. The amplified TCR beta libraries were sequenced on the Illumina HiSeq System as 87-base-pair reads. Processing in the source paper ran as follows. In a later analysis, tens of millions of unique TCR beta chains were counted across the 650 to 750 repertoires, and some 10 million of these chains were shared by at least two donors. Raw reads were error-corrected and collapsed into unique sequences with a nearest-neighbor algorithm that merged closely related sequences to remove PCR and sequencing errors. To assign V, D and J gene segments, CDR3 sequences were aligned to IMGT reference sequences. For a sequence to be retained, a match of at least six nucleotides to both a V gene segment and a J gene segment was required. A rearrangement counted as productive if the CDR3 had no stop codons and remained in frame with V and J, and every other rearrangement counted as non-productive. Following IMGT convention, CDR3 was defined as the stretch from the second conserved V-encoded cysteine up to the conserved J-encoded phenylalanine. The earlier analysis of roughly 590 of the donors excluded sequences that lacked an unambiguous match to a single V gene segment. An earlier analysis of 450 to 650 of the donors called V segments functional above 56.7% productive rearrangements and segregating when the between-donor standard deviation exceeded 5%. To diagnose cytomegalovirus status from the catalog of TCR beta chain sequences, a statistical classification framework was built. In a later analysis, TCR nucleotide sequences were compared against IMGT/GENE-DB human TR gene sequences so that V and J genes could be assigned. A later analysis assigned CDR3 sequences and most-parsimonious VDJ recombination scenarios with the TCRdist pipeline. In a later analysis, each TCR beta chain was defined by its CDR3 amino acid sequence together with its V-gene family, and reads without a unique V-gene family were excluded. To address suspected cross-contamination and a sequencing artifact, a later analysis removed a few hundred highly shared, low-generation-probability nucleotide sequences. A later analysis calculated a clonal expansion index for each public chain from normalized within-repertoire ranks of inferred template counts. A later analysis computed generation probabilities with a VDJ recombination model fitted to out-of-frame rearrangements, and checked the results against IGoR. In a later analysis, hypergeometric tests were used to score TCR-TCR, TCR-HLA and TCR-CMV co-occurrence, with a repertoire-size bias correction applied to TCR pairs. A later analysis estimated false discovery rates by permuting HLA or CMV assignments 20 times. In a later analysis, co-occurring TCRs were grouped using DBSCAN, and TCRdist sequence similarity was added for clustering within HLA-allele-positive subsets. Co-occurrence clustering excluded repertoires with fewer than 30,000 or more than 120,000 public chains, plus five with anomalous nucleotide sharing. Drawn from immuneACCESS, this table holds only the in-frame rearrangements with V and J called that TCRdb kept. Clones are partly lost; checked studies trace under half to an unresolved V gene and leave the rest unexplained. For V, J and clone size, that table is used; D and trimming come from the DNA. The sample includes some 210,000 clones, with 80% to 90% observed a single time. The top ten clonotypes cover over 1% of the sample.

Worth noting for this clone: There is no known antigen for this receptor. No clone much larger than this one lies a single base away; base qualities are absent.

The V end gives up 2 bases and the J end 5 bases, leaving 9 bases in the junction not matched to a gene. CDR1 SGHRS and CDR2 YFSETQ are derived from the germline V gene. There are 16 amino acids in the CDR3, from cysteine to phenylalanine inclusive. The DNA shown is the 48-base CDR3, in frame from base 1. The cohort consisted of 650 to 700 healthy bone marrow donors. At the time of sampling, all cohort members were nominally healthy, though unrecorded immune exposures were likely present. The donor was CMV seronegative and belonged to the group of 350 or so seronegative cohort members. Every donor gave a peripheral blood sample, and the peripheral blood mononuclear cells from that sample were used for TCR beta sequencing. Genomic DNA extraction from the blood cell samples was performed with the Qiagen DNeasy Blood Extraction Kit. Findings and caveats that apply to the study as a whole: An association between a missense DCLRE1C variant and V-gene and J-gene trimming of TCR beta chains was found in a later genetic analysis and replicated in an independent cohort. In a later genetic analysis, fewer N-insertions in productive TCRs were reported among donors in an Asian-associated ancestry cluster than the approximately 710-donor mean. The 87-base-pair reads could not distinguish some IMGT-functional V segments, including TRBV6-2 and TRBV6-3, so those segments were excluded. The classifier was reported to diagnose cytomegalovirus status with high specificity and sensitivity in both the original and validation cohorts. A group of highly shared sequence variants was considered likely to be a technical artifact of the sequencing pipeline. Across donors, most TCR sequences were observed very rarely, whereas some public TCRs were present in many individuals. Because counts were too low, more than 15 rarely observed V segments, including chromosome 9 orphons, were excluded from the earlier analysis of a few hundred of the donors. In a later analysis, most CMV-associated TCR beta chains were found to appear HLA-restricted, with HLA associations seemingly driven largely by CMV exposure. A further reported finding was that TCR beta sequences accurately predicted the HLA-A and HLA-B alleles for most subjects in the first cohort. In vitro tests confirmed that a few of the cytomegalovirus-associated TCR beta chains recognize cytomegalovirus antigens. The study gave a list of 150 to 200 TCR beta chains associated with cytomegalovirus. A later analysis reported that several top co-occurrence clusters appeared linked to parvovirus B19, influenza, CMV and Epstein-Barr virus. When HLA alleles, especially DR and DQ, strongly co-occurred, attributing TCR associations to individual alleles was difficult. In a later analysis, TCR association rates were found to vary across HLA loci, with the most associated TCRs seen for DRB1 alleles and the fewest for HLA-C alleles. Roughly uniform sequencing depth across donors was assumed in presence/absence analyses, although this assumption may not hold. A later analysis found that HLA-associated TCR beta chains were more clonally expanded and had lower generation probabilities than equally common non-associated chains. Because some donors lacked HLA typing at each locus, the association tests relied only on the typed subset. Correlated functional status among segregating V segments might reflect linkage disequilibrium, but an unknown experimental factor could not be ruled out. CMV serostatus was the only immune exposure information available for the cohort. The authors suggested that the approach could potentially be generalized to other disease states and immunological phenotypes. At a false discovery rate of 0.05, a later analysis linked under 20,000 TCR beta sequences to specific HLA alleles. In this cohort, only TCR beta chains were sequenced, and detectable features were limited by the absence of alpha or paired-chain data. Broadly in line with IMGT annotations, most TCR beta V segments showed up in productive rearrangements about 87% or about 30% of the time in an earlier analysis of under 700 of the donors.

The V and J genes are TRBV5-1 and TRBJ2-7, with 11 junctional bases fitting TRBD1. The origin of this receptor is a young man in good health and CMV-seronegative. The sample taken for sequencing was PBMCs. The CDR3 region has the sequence CASSFPGTGGFDEQYF. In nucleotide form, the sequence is TGCGCCAGCAGCTTTCCCGGGACAGGGGGTTTCGACGAGCAGTACTTC.